Reported below is one T cell receptor beta chain. Its antigen remains undetermined. Base quality data are lacking; no much larger clone is found one base away. The source of the sample is a study of CD8+CD57+ T cells in acquired aplastic anemia listed by TCRdb under 2018. As for the study more broadly: On average, sorted CD4+ and CD8+ cells yielded 3 to 4 ug of extracted DNA, with a range of about 0.17 to 27.4 ug. CD8+CD57+ expansion was defined as frequency above the mean frequency observed in healthy subjects. Here is what the overall study found, with its caveats: Between patients and healthy controls, no significant difference in CD8+ Simpson's diversity was found (P=0.060). Some 30 CD8+ CDR3 sequences were shared between patients and controls but appeared highly expressed in patients and within their immunodominant clones.

Genomic DNA served as template for TCR beta VDJ combination and CDR3 sequence profiling. An Illumina HiSeq 2000 was used for TCR repertoire sequencing. The original pipeline was this. TRBV/TRBJ rearrangement plots, CDR3 size and DJ length profiles, and Simpson's diversity index were used to assess repertoires. Whichever DNA sequence was most abundant in the deep sequencing data was defined as the immunodominant clone. CDR3 amino acid sequences were screened for sharing across subjects and compared with published repertoires and the VDJdb database. TCRdb trimmed the raw reads at Q25, called clones with MiXCR and kept productive beta chains. CDR3 protein duplicates are merged, each entry listing the most common genes and DNA. The authors' filters were not applied to this entry. This sample lists hundreds of thousands of distinct CDR3 sequences; around 30% were detected once. Roughly 0.89% of the sample lies in the top ten.

Expansion of CD8+CD57+ cells had been shown by flow cytometry in the patients chosen for sequencing. Every patient had severe acquired aplastic anemia, diagnosed using the International Study of Aplastic Anemia and Agranulocytosis and Camitta criteria. Patients had received no therapy at the time of blood sampling. In this study, sorted CD4+ and CD8+ T cells from the blood of healthy subjects and of severe aplastic anemia patients had their TCR repertoires deep-sequenced. Patients were enrolled in the USA under clinicaltrials.gov protocols 00001620, 01623167, 00001397, 00071045, 00081523 and 00961064. Ficoll-Paque density gradient centrifugation was used to isolate peripheral blood mononuclear cells. Before DNA extraction, CD4+ and CD8+ T cells were sorted by FACS or by magnetic beads. V loses 10 bases, J loses 5 bases, and the germline ends lie 15 bases apart. CDR1 and CDR2, looked up from the germline V gene, are ENHRY and SYGVKD. From the cysteine through the phenylalanine, the CDR3 covers 14 amino acids. The entry retains the CDR3 DNA only, 42 bases that are in frame from base 1.

The specimen was sorted CD4+, CD8+, or CD8+CD57+ T cells (not recorded which) from PBMCs. In this chain, TRBV10-3 is recombined with TRBJ1-6; TRBD1 is a possible D gene, resting on 5 matching bases. This clonotype was obtained from a human donor with aplastic anemia. The base sequence is TGTGCCAGTTTCGGCGGGGCTAATAATTCACCCCTCCACTTT. Its coded protein is CASFGGANNSPLHF.